The table lists the clone carrying this T cell receptor (beta chain) with a few counts. The V gene lost 5 bases and the J gene lost 6 bases, with 26 bases spanning the gap. CDR3 length: 16 amino acids. Germline loops: CDR1 DFQATT, CDR2 SNEGSKA (reference sequence). TCRdb re-called the 5' RACE reads with MiXCR, one entry per CDR3 protein. Counted here are some 260,000 distinct CDR3 sequences, over 12% occurring once; the ten biggest clones make up around 9.5%. The sample belongs to a study of identical twins. The chain combines TRBV20-1 with TRBJ2-7, with D possibly being TRBD2 (6 bases). Sequenced sample: memory (CD45RO+) T cells sorted from blood. The receptor comes from a woman under 30 in good health. The CDR3 here is CSARSWTGGRFREQYF. DNA for the CDR3: TGCAGTGCTCGCTCCTGGACCGGGGGAAGGTTCCGCGAGCAGTACTTC.